The 24 T cell receptor beta chains below were found in one sample sequenced in a study of shared clonotypes between healthy human individuals. Generated by immunoSEQ multiplex PCR, the TCRdb table keeps only in-frame clones and is missing some. The repertoire consists of about 1.1 million clones, with about four fifths occurring once and the leading ten covering roughly 0.65%. Source material: memory CD4+ T cells from PBMCs. Subset given: CD45RA-negative fraction. The receptors here all came from a man aged 18 to 35 in good health. Some clones in this sample may be carry-over from other donors' samples.

The rearrangement links TRBV18 to TRBJ2-3; D gene uncertain. CDR3 length: 15 amino acids. Trimming took off 0 bases at V and 4 bases at J, with 11 bases between the two ends. The germline CDR1 and CDR2 sequences are KGHSH and LQKENI. In DNA form, the CDR3 reads TGTGCCAGCTCACCACCGACTCGGGCCGCAGATACGCAGTATTTT. This gives the protein CASSPPTRAADTQYF.

The chain links TRBV11-3 to TRBJ2-7; D unclear. The CDR3 totals 14 residues. Per the germline V gene, CDR1 is SGHNT and CDR2 is YENEEA. The V end lost 0 bases, the J end lost 3 bases, and 9 bases lay between the germline ends. The CDR3 reads CASSLDRLDYEQYF. As DNA, the CDR3 is TGTGCCAGCAGCTTAGATCGGTTAGACTACGAGCAGTACTTC.

In the case of this clone: The same CDR3 arises from other DNA sequences in this sample as well. CDR3 nucleotides: TGCGCCAGCAGCTTTTCGGGTACGACCTACGAGCAGTACTTC. The encoded protein is CASSFSGTTYEQYF. The V and J genes are TRBV5-1 and TRBJ2-7; D is unclear. This CDR3 has 14 amino acids. In germline, CDR1 is SGHRS, CDR2 YFSETQ. V gave up 2 bases and J gave up 2 bases, with 11 bases separating them.

The chain couples TRBV9 to TRBJ2-5, with 7 bases that match TRBD1. J lost 1 base, V lost 4 bases, and 4 bases had no gene match. Per germline, CDR1 SGDLS and CDR2 YYNGEE. CDR3 length: 14 amino acids. The CDR3 loop reads CASSPGTAQETQYF. CDR3 nucleotides: TGTGCCAGCAGCCCAGGGACAGCCCAAGAGACCCAGTACTTC.

The V and J genes are TRBV19 and TRBJ2-3, with 7 bases lining up with TRBD2. The CDR3 extends over 16 amino acids. Germline CDR1 LNHDA, CDR2 SQIVND (reference sequence). J was trimmed by 4 bases and V by 3 bases; bases with no gene match: 10. DNA of the CDR3: TGTGCCAGTAGTATTGGTTCGACTAGCCGCGCAGATACGCAGTATTTT. Translating gives CASSIGSTSRADTQYF.

V usage is TRBV4-3 and J usage is TRBJ2-1, with TRBD1 matching 9 bases. Germline assignment: CDR1 LGHNA and CDR2 YSLEER. The ends lost 4 bases at V and 9 bases at J; junction bases unmatched: 10. CDR3 length equals 15 residues. In DNA, the CDR3 is TGCGCCAGCAGCCTCCGACAGGGGGACACCGGTGAGCAGTTCTTC. Its protein is CASSLRQGDTGEQFF.

This clone came up once. The chain employs TRBV29-1 and TRBJ2-4; maybe TRBD2 (6 bases). The CDR3 has 14 amino acids. CDR1 SQVTM and CDR2 ANQGSEA come from the germline V gene. Trimming removed 7 bases from V and 0 bases from J, with 13 bases in between. CDR3 DNA: TGCAGCGCCTCAGACGGGGGAGCCAAAAACATTCAGTACTTC. Protein: CSASDGGAKNIQYF.

The sample holds a few counts of this clone. This rearrangement joins TRBV18 to TRBJ2-5, with unresolved D. The CDR3 runs to 12 residues. Germline V gives CDR1 KGHSH, CDR2 LQKENI. V lost 2 bases and J lost 4, with 5 bases in between. The CDR3 loop is CASSPVIETQYF. For the CDR3, the DNA is TGTGCCAGCTCACCAGTGATAGAGACCCAGTACTTC.

This clone was counted between two and nine times. With only one base between it and a far larger clone, this is likely a read error. At the DNA level, this CDR3 is encoded by other sequences in the same sample as well. The J gene is TRBJ1-2, the V gene TRBV7-2; no clear D gene. The germline CDR1 and CDR2 sequences are SGHTA and FQGNSA. This CDR3 spans 12 amino acids. The V end was cut by 5 bases, the J end by 8 bases, with 12 bases between. CDR3 nucleotides: TGTGCCAGCAGCGCGGGGATCTACGGCTACACCTTC. Translated: CASSAGIYGYTF.

The V and J genes are TRBV2 and TRBJ1-3, with D possibly TRBD1 on 6 matching bases. Germline V gene sequence: CDR1 SNHLY, CDR2 FYNNEI. CDR3 length: 14 amino acids. Trimming stripped 5 bases from V and 3 bases from J, with 11 bases between. In DNA, the CDR3 is TGTGCCAGCAGTACCGACAGGAGTGGAAACACCATATATTTT. This encodes CASSTDRSGNTIYF.

The V call is TRBV9, the J call TRBJ2-7; 7 bases map to TRBD1. The CDR3 covers 15 residues. The trim removed 3 bases at V and 1 base at J, leaving 7 bases unmatched. The germline V gene has CDR1 SGDLS and CDR2 YYNGEE. This CDR3 is CASSATGDFSYEQYF. The CDR3 nucleotides are TGTGCCAGCAGCGCCACAGGGGATTTTTCCTACGAGCAGTACTTC.

This clone has a handful of counts. The chain carries TRBV5-6 and TRBJ2-1; D unresolved. The V and J ends lost 0 bases and 0 bases respectively, with 13 bases between them. Germline values: CDR1 SGHDT, CDR2 YYEEEE. The CDR3 has 17 amino acids. This CDR3 is CASSLAGYPSSYNEQFF. The CDR3 nucleotides are TGTGCCAGCAGCTTGGCGGGCTACCCGAGCTCCTACAATGAGCAGTTCTTC. Using reference TRBV5-6 and TRBJ2-1 for the parts outside the CDR3, the full variable domain is DAGVTQSPTHLIKTRGQQVTLRCSPKSGHDTVSWYQQALGQGPQFIFQYYEEEERQRGNFPDRFSGHQFPNYSSELNVNALLLGDSALYLCASSLAGYPSSYNEQFFGPGTRLTVL.

This clone appeared a single time. The V gene is TRBV5-6, the J gene TRBJ1-2; no clear D. Germline V gene lookup returns CDR1 SGHDT and CDR2 YYEEEE. Trimming removed 2 bases from V and 4 bases from J, with 9 bases in between. The CDR3 has 13 residues. This chain's CDR3 is CASSLNRAYGYTF. CDR3 nucleotides: TGTGCCAGCAGCTTAAACAGAGCCTATGGCTACACCTTC.

As for this clone: This may stem from a read error, because a much larger clone lies one nucleotide away. This chain links TRBV4-3 with TRBJ2-7, with a possible D match to TRBD2 (5 bases). Germline lookup yields CDR1 LGHNA and CDR2 YSLEER. V was clipped by 2 bases and J by 2 bases, with 16 bases between them. The CDR3 has 16 residues. Written as DNA, the CDR3 is TGCGCCAGCAGCCAAACCCGGGGTAGCGAACCCTACGAGCAGTACTTC. It codes for CASSQTRGSEPYEQYF.

The chain carries TRBV6-1 and TRBJ2-5; 10 bases map to TRBD2. The V gene's germline CDR1 is MNHNS and CDR2 SASEGT. The CDR3 sequence is 15 residues long. After removal of 2 bases from V and 5 bases from J, the junction contained 5 bases not matched to a gene. CDR3 DNA: TGTGCCAGCAGTGAAAAAGCGGGAGGGCCTGAGACCCAGTACTTC. Amino acid sequence: CASSEKAGGPETQYF.

This CDR3 reads CASLRSGNPPDTQYF. The DNA for the CDR3 is TGTGCCAGCCTCAGAAGCGGGAACCCCCCAGATACGCAGTATTTT. The V and J genes are TRBV6-1 and TRBJ2-3, with 7 bases lining up with TRBD2. The germline V gene has CDR1 MNHNS and CDR2 SASEGT. After removal of 8 bases from V and 4 bases from J, the junction contained 12 bases not matched to a gene. The CDR3 runs to 15 residues.

The chain combines TRBV7-3 with TRBJ2-1, with D perhaps being TRBD1 or TRBD2 (5 bases each). Deletions cut 5 bases from V and 0 bases from J, with 17 bases between. Germline V lookup: CDR1 SGHTA, CDR2 FQGTGA. This CDR3 is 17 amino acids long. The CDR3 nucleotides are TGTGCCAGCAGCCACCCCGGGGACCCGAGCTCCTACAATGAGCAGTTCTTC. This codes for CASSHPGDPSSYNEQFF.

A remark on this clone: With a much larger clone just one base away, this may be a read error. This is likely a read error, given that the CDR3 carries no conserved phenylalanine or tryptophan at its end. V gene TRBV10-3 combines with J gene TRBJ1-5; D might be TRBD1 (5 bases). Trimming shortened V by 8 bases and J by 2 bases, and 13 bases separated the two germline ends. CDR3 length: 14 residues. The germline V gene encodes CDR1 ENHRY and CDR2 SYGVKD. The CDR3 loop reads CAIAGAGGNQPQHL. The CDR3, as DNA: TGTGCCATCGCCGGGGCTGGGGGCAATCAGCCCCAGCATCTT.

The chain carries TRBV28 and TRBJ1-1, with a weak D call TRBD1 (6 bases). The CDR3 extends over 15 amino acids. V was clipped by 4 bases and J by 4 bases, with 16 bases between them. The germline V gene has CDR1 MDHEN and CDR2 SYDVKM. The CDR3 nucleotides read TGTGCCAGCAGTTCCCCCGGGGGGCCTCGCACTGAAGCTTTCTTT. Its translation: CASSSPGGPRTEAFF.

The chain employs TRBV7-6 and TRBJ2-2; 8 nucleotides line up with TRBD2. V lost 0 bases to trimming and J lost 4 bases; unmatched junction nucleotides: 10. This CDR3 has 18 residues. Germline loops: CDR1 SGHVS, CDR2 FNYEAQ. The CDR3 region is CASSLASRGRPGTGELFF. For the CDR3, the DNA is TGTGCCAGCAGCTTAGCGTCGCGCGGGAGGCCCGGCACCGGGGAGCTGTTTTTT.

The chain employs TRBV29-1 and TRBJ1-1, with unresolved D. There are 12 residues in the CDR3. Trimming took 3 bases from V and 5 from J, leaving 10 bases between them. Germline V CDR1 and CDR2: SQVTM, ANQGSEA. The CDR3 DNA follows: TGCAGCGTTGAGTACGGCGGGACTGAAGCTTTCTTT. Translating gives CSVEYGGTEAFF.

The V call is TRBV5-1, the J call TRBJ1-2; D is unresolved. V was shortened by 0 bases and J by 0 bases, with 6 bases between the two germline ends. Germline values: CDR1 SGHRS, CDR2 YFSETQ. The CDR3 runs to 14 residues. The CDR3 sequence is CASSLGVANYGYTF. CDR3 bases: TGCGCCAGCAGCTTGGGGGTAGCTAACTATGGCTACACCTTC.

This clone was observed many times. This sample includes further DNA sequences coding for the same CDR3. J is TRBJ1-1 and V is TRBV7-2; D not resolved. The V gene lost 5 bases and the J gene lost 3 bases, with 10 bases spanning the gap. Germline-derived CDR1 and CDR2 are SGHTA and FQGNSA. The CDR3 spans 13 residues. CDR3 region: CASSISYHTEAFF. In DNA, the CDR3 is TGTGCCAGCAGCATCTCGTATCACACTGAAGCTTTCTTT.

A note on this clone: Other DNA sequences of this sample code for an identical CDR3. The V and J genes are TRBV5-1 and TRBJ1-2; a possible D gene is TRBD1 (5 bases). The CDR3 has 13 residues. V was pared by 0 bases and J by 4 bases, with 7 bases between. From germline, CDR1 is SGHRS and CDR2 YFSETQ. The CDR3 DNA follows: TGCGCCAGCAGCTTGGAGGGGAGCTATGGCTACACCTTC. Translated: CASSLEGSYGYTF.